The clone carrying this T cell receptor (beta chain) has at least ten counts. The antigen is not known. TCR beta CDR3 regions were amplified from RNA transcripts. TCR CDR3 regions were first amplified by RT-PCR with HTBI primers. TCRdb passed the multiplex PCR reads through MiXCR, listing each CDR3 protein once. The data contain some 250,000 distinct CDR3 sequences, 13% to 15% of them singletons. The source of the sample is a study of T cells in Graves' hyperthyroidism and ophthalmopathy. Newly diagnosed hyperthyroidism patients aged 18 to 65 years had disease lasting under 2 months. The diagnoses drew upon clinical symptoms, serum thyroxine and TRAb, thyroid ultrasound and orbital computed tomography. Germline V gene data show CDR1 as LNHDA and CDR2 as SQIVND (reference sequence). Losses at the gene ends were 5 bases for V and 3 bases for J; bases not matched to a gene: 6. The CDR3 has 16 amino acids.

Study outcomes and limitations: Expanded thyroid clonotypes (above 0.001) were mostly also found in blood.

This TCR was recovered from a woman in her forties with Graves' hyperthyroidism that later progressed to Graves' ophthalmopathy. Sequencing was carried out using blood. The chain employs TRBV19 and TRBJ2-3, with TRBD1 matching 12 bases. The CDR3 loop reads CASSGGDRGRTDTQYF. The CDR3 nucleotides are TGTGCCAGTAGTGGTGGGGACAGGGGGCGGACAGATACGCAGTATTTT.